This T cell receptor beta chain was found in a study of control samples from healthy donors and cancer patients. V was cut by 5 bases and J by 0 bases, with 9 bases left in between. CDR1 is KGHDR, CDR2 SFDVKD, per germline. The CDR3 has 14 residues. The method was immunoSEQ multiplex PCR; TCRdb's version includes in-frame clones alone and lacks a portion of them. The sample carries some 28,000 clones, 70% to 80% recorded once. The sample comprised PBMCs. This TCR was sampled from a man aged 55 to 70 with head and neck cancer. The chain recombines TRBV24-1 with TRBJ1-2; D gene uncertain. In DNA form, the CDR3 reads TGTGCCACCAGTGGACCCTCTACTAACTATGGCTACACCTTC. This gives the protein CATSGPSTNYGYTF.